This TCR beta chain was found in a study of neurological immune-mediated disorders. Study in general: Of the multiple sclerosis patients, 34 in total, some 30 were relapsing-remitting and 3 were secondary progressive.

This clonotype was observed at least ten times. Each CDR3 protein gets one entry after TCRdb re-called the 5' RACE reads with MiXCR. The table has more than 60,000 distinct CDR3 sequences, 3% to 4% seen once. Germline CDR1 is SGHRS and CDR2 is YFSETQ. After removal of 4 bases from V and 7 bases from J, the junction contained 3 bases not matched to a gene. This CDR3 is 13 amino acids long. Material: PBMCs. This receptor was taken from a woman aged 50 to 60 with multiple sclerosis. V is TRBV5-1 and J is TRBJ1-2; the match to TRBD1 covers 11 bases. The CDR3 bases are TGCGCCAGCAGCCCAGGGACAGGGGGTGGCTACACCTTC. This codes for CASSPGTGGGYTF.